This T cell receptor beta chain originates from a study of T cells in Graves' hyperthyroidism and ophthalmopathy. Germline CDR1 and CDR2: SEHNR and FQNEAQ (reference sequence). The V and J ends lost 5 bases and 5 bases, in that order; junction bases with no gene match: 7. CDR3 length: 15 residues. As regards this clonotype: What it binds is not known.

Study-wide results and limits: It was a median around seven months before onset that the model predicted ophthalmopathy. Among thyroid clonotypes expanded above 0.001, most also appeared in blood.

TCR beta CDR3 sequences were amplified from RNA transcripts. Researchers ran a first-round RT-PCR on the TCR CDR3 using the HTBI primer set. TCRdb reanalysed the multiplex PCR reads using MiXCR and keeps one entry per CDR3 protein. The repertoire includes more than 500,000 distinct CDR3 sequences, about 46% of them detected once, and about two fifths sits in the top ten. This chain joins TRBV7-9 and TRBJ1-5; the match to TRBD1 covers 9 bases. The sequenced sample was peripheral blood or thyroid tissue (not recorded which). The sequence was collected from an adult woman with Graves' disease, either hyperthyroidism or ophthalmopathy (not recorded which). In nucleotides, the CDR3 is TGTGCCAGCAGCCAGAACGACAGGGGGGATCAGCCCCAGCATTTT. Its protein is CASSQNDRGDQPQHF. Based on the CDR3 plus reference TRBV7-9 and TRBJ1-5, the full variable domain is DTGVSQNPRHKITKRGQNVTFRCDPISEHNRLYWYRQTLGQGPEFLTYFQNEAQLEKSRLLSDRFSAERPKGSFSTLEIQRTEQGDSAMYLCASSQNDRGDQPQHFGDGTRLSIL.